The 17 T cell receptor beta chains below come from one sample, sequenced in a study of CD8+ T cells in alopecia areata listed by TCRdb under 2018. Libraries were built with the immunoSEQ multiplex PCR assay. To provide template for TCR sequencing, every sample had RNA extracted and reverse transcribed into cDNA. The source is immuneACCESS, and TCRdb retained only in-frame sequences with V and J called. Part of the clones is not carried over; for the studies checked, unresolved V genes explain less than half of this, and the remainder is unexplained. This sample holds about 180,000 clones; roughly 53% were observed only once. Of the sample, 11% falls within the top ten clones. The time point label here, explained by the study, means: roughly 24 weeks on oral tofacitinib. The treatment or condition tag for this specimen amounts to: oral pan-JAK inhibitor, 5-10 mg twice daily. Sequences were derived from CD8+ T cells sorted from blood, sampled at week 24, from a patient treated with tofacitinib. These receptors came from a human donor with alopecia areata.

The gene calls are TRBV25-1 and TRBJ1-5, with D unclear. The CDR3 length is 9 residues. Trimming pared 11 bases from V and 7 bases from J, leaving 6 bases between. Per the germline V gene, CDR1 is MGHDK and CDR2 is SYGVNS. The CDR3 nucleotides read TGTGCCGCAGGCCAGCCCCAGCATTTT. Amino acids: CAAGQPQHF. The entire variable domain, with the rest obtained from reference TRBV25-1 and TRBJ1-5, is as follows: EADIYQTPRYLVIGTGKKITLECSQTMGHDKMYWYQQDPGMELHLIHYSYGVNSTEKGDLSSESTVSRIRTEHFPLTLESARPSHTSQYLCAAGQPQHFGDGTRLSIL.

The chain employs TRBV6-1 and TRBJ1-1; D possibly corresponds to TRBD1 (5 bases). This CDR3 has 13 residues. Germline V CDR1 and CDR2: MNHNS, SASEGT. Deletions cut 3 bases from V and 5 bases from J, with 10 bases between. The CDR3 reads CASSDRVSTEAFF. In nucleotides, the CDR3 is TGTGCCAGCAGTGACAGGGTCTCTACTGAAGCTTTCTTT.

The V and J genes are TRBV7-2 and TRBJ2-7, with 12 bases lining up with TRBD1. Trimming cost V 5 bases and J 4 bases; bases outside gene matches: 6. This CDR3 is 15 amino acids long. Germline CDR1 is SGHTA and CDR2 is FQGNSA. The chain's CDR3 is CASSPGTGGAYEQYF. The CDR3 bases are TGTGCCAGCAGCCCCGGGACAGGGGGCGCGTACGAGCAGTACTTC. The whole variable domain, filled in from reference TRBV7-2 and TRBJ2-7, reads GAGVSQSPSNKVTEKGKDVELRCDPISGHTALYWYRQSLGQGLEFLIYFQGNSAPDKSGLPSDRFSAERTGGSVSTLTIQRTQQEDSAVYLCASSPGTGGAYEQYFGPGTRLTVT.

The chain couples TRBV27 to TRBJ1-6; 7 positions match TRBD1. CDR3 length equals 17 residues. The germline gives CDR1 MNHEY, CDR2 SMNVEV (reference sequence). The trim removed 6 bases at V and 4 bases at J, leaving 12 bases unmatched. The CDR3 DNA is TGTGCCAGCAGCCCCAACCGGGACAGCCATTATAATTCACCCCTCCACTTT. It is translated as CASSPNRDSHYNSPLHF.

The CDR3 DNA reads TGCAGCGTTGAAGACGTCACTGAAGCTTTCTTT. Amino acids: CSVEDVTEAFF. V gene TRBV29-1 combines with J gene TRBJ1-1; no firm D call. CDR3 size: 11 residues. V shed 0 bases and J shed 4 bases, with 3 bases lying between them. In germline, CDR1 is SQVTM, CDR2 ANQGSEA.

This clone was observed a single time. The V gene is TRBV9, the J gene TRBJ2-7, with D possibly matching TRBD1 (6 bases). The CDR3 extends over 14 amino acids. Germline V gene lookup returns CDR1 SGDLS and CDR2 YYNGEE. V was clipped by 6 bases and J by 0 bases, with 13 bases between them. CDR3 in DNA: TGTGCCAGCACCAGGGACAAGAGCTCCTACGAGCAGTACTTC. Amino acid sequence: CASTRDKSSYEQYF. Full variable domain (remainder filled in from reference TRBV9 and TRBJ2-7): DSGVTQTPKHLITATGQRVTLRCSPRSGDLSVYWYQQSLDQGLQFLIQYYNGEERAKGNILERFSAQQFPDLHSELNLSSLELGDSALYFCASTRDKSSYEQYFGPGTRLTVT.

DNA of the CDR3: TGTGCCAGTAGTATGGGGCCGTACAATGAGCAGTTCTTC. This codes for CASSMGPYNEQFF. V is TRBV19 and J is TRBJ2-1, with D possibly TRBD1 on 5 matching bases. CDR3 length: 13 residues. Germline lookup yields CDR1 LNHDA and CDR2 SQIVND (reference sequence). Trimming stripped 3 bases from V and 4 bases from J, with 7 bases between.

The chain recombines TRBV19 with TRBJ1-1; 9 bases fit TRBD1. The CDR3 totals 13 residues. Germline CDR1 LNHDA, CDR2 SQIVND (reference sequence). With 7 bases clipped from V and 4 bases from J, the junction kept 4 bases outside the gene matches. CDR3 in amino acids: CASKPGQGTEAFF. The CDR3 DNA sequence: TGTGCCAGTAAACCGGGACAGGGCACTGAAGCTTTCTTT.

J is TRBJ2-2 and V is TRBV25-1; D is perhaps TRBD1 or TRBD2 (6 bases each). From germline, CDR1 is MGHDK and CDR2 SYGVNS. This CDR3 region has 13 residues. Trimming cost V 6 bases and J 9 bases, with 14 bases left between them. CDR3 amino acids: CASSLKGGRELFF. The DNA of the CDR3 is TGTGCCAGCAGCCTAAAGGGGGGCCGGGAGCTGTTTTTT.

This clone showed up just a few times. This chain joins TRBV18 and TRBJ2-2; D possibly uses TRBD1 or TRBD2 (5 bases each). Between the trimmed V and J ends, which lost 4 bases and 2 bases, there was a span of 11 bases. Germline V gene data show CDR1 as KGHSH and CDR2 as LQKENI. The CDR3 consists of 15 residues. The CDR3 DNA is TGTGCCAGCTCACAGGACGGGGACAACACCGGGGAGCTGTTTTTT. Its translation: CASSQDGDNTGELFF.

This clone was detected only a few times. This chain joins TRBV11-2 and TRBJ2-3, with 11 bases aligning to TRBD1. CDR1 and CDR2 (germline): SGHAT, FQNNGV. After removal of 4 bases from V and 3 bases from J, the junction contained 6 bases not matched to a gene. The CDR3 consists of 16 residues. The CDR3 DNA reads as TGTGCCAGCAGCTCTGGGACAGGGGGGATGACAGATACGCAGTATTTT. Translated, it gives CASSSGTGGMTDTQYF.

This clone appeared once. The J gene is TRBJ2-3, the V gene TRBV29-1; the D is unclear. The CDR3 covers 10 residues. Between the trimmed V and J ends, which lost 7 bases and 3 bases, there was a span of 5 bases. Germline CDR1 is SQVTM and CDR2 is ANQGSEA. CDR3 in DNA: TGCAGCGCGACGACAGATACGCAGTATTTT. This codes for CSATTDTQYF.

This clone was seen a few times. This sequence joins TRBV7-6 and TRBJ2-5; D remains ambiguous. CDR3 length: 14 residues. CDR1 and CDR2 from the germline V gene are SGHVS and FNYEAQ. Trimming stripped 5 bases from V and 2 bases from J, with 12 bases between. CDR3 in DNA: TGTGCCAGCAGCCAAGACTCGTATCAAGAGACCCAGTACTTC. It specifies CASSQDSYQETQYF.

In its sample, this clone was seen a few times. The V call is TRBV4-3, the J call TRBJ1-2; possible D gene TRBD1, 5 bases. The V gene's germline CDR1 is LGHNA and CDR2 YSLEER. The length of the CDR3 is 15 residues. Trimming shortened V by 2 bases and J by 6 bases, and 16 bases separated the two germline ends. CDR3 in amino acids: CASSQSRGGEDGYTF. The CDR3, as DNA: TGCGCCAGCAGCCAATCGAGAGGAGGGGAAGATGGCTACACCTTC.

V is TRBV6-6 and J is TRBJ2-7; 10 bases line up with TRBD2. The germline V gene has CDR1 MNHNY and CDR2 SVGAGI (reference sequence). V lost 7 bases to trimming and J lost 7 bases; unmatched junction nucleotides: 13. CDR3 length: 15 amino acids. CDR3 residues: CASNLAGDPSGEQYF. The CDR3 nucleotides read TGTGCCAGCAACCTAGCGGGGGATCCGTCGGGGGAGCAGTACTTC.

The chain is built from TRBV14 and TRBJ1-6; no reliable D call. V was shortened by 1 base and J by 9 bases, with 10 bases between the two germline ends. CDR1 SGHDN and CDR2 FVKESK come from the germline V gene. The CDR3 sequence is 14 residues long. In DNA, the CDR3 is TGTGCCAGCAGCCAAGCCCCCAGCGGTTCACCCCTCCACTTT. It yields the protein CASSQAPSGSPLHF.

The sample holds a few counts of this clone. With only one base between it and a far larger clone, this is likely a read error. Other nucleotide sequences in the sample specify the same CDR3. The chain combines TRBV4-1 with TRBJ1-1; possible D gene TRBD1, 6 bases. The CDR3 is 13 residues long. Germline V CDR1 and CDR2: MGHRA, YSYEKL. Trimming left V 3 bases short and J 1 base short, with 6 bases between. The CDR3 sequence: CASSQTGNTEAFF. CDR3 in DNA: TGCGCCAGCAGCCAGACAGGGAACACTGAAGCTTTCTTT.